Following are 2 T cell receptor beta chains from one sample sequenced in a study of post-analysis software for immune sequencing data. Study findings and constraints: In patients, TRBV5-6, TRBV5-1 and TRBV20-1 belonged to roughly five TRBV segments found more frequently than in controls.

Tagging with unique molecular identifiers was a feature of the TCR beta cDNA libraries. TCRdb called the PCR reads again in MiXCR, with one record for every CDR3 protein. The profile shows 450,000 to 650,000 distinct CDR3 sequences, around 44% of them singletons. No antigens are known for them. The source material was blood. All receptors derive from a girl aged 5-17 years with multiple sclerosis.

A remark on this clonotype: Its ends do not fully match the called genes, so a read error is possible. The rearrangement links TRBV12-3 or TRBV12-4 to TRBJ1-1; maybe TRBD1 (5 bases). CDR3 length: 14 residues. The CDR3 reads CASTPRDGNTEAFF. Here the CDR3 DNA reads TGTGCCAGCACCCCGCGGGACGGGAACACCGAAGCTTTCTTT.

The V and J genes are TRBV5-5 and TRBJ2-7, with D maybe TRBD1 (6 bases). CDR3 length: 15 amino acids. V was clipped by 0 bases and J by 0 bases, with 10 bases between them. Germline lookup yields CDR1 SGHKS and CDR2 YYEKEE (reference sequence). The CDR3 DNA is TGTGCCAGCAGCTTGGGGACAGACTACTCCTACGAGCAGTACTTC. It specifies CASSLGTDYSYEQYF.